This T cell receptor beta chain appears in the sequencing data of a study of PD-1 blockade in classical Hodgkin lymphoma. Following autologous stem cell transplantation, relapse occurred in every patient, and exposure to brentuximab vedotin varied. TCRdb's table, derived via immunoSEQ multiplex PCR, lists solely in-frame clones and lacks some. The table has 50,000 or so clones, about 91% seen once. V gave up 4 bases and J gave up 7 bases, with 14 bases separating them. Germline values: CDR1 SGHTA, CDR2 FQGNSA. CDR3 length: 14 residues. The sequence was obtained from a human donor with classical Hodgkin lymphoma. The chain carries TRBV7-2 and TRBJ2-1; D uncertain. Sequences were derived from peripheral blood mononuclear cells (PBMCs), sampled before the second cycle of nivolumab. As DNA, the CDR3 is TGTGCCAGCAGCTCGACCCACCCGGTGAATGAGCAGTTCTTC. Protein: CASSSTHPVNEQFF.